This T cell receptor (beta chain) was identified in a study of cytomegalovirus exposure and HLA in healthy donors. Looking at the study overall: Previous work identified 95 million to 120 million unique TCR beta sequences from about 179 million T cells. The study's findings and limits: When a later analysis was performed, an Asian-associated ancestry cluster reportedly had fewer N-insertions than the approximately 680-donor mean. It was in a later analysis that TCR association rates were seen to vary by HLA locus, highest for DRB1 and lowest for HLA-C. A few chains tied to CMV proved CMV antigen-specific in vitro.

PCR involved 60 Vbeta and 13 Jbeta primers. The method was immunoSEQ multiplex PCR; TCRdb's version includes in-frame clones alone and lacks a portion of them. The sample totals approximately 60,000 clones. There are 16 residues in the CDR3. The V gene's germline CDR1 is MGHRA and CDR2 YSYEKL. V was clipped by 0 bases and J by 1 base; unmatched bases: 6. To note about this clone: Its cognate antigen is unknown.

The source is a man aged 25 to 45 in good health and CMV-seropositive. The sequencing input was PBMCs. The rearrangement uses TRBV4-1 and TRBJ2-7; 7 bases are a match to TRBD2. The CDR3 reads CASSQDFPGGSYEQYF. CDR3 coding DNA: TGCGCCAGCAGCCAAGATTTTCCGGGAGGATCCTACGAGCAGTACTTC.